Listed below are T cell receptor beta chains from one sample, sequenced in a study of T cells in Graves' hyperthyroidism and ophthalmopathy. A single record per CDR3 protein comes from TCRdb applying MiXCR to the multiplex PCR reads. The sample includes fewer than 500,000 distinct CDR3 sequences, approximately 13% of them seen just once. Material: blood. All receptors come from a man aged 30-40 years with Graves' hyperthyroidism that later progressed to Graves' ophthalmopathy. The CDR3 runs from the conserved cysteine through the conserved F or W. D genes are given only for firm matches. Clone size is stated in some rows and not others, as once, few, many or a class when expanded.

>.|TRBJ1-2|.|TRBV3-1
TGTGCCAGCAGCCAAGATATTAGGGTTTACGGCTACACCTTC
CASSQDIRVYGYTF
>many|TRBJ2-7|.|TRBV6-1
TGTGCCAGCAGGGAGGCCGAGAAGCAGTACTTC
CASREAEKQYF
>many|TRBJ2-5|TRBD2|TRBV30
TGTGCCTGGAGTCGTAGCGGGGGGGCCCCCTTCCAAGAGACCCAGTACTTC
CAWSRSGGAPFQETQYF
>few|TRBJ2-3|TRBD2|TRBV7-6
TGTGCCAGCAGCTCTCTAGCGGGGGGTTACACAGATACGCAGTATTTT
CASSSLAGGYTDTQYF
>many|TRBJ1-4|.|TRBV7-2
TGTGCCAGCAGCCACGACGGGCGGGGTGAAAAACTGTTTTTT
CASSHDGRGEKLFF
>.|TRBJ2-2|TRBD2|TRBV4-1
TGCGCCAGCAGCCTGGGACTAGCGGGGGCCGGGACCGGGGAGCTGTTTTTT
CASSLGLAGAGTGELFF
>.|TRBJ2-3|.|TRBV9
TGTGCCAGCAGCGCTGGCCGAGGAGTTCAAGATACGCAGTATTTT
CASSAGRGVQDTQYF
>.|TRBJ1-2|.|TRBV19
TGTGCCAGTAGTACACCTGCTGGAGGGAGGACTAGTGGCTACACCTTC
CASSTPAGGRTSGYTF
>few|TRBJ2-5|.|TRBV7-7
TGTGCTAGCAGCTCGCACAGGGATGAAGAGACCCAGTACTTC
CASSSHRDEETQYF
>few|TRBJ2-2|TRBD1|TRBV2
TGTGCCAGCAATCGACAGGGGATGGCCGGGGAGCTGTTTTTT
CASNRQGMAGELFF
>once|TRBJ1-1|TRBD1|TRBV2
TGTGCCAGCAGTGGGGGGCCGACAGGGGGGATGAACACTGAAGCTTTCTTT
CASSGGPTGGMNTEAFF
>many|TRBJ1-1|.|TRBV20-1
TGCAGTGCTAGAGATAATGCCATGAACACTGAAGCTTTCTTT
CSARDNAMNTEAFF
>many|TRBJ2-7|.|TRBV20-1
TGCAGTGGGAAACAGAACTACGAGCAGTACTTC
CSGKQNYEQYF
>.|TRBJ2-3|TRBD2|TRBV9
TGTGCCAGCAGCGTAGGGACTAGCGGGGGAGATACGCAGTATTTT
CASSVGTSGGDTQYF
>many|TRBJ2-3|TRBD2|TRBV20-1
TGCAGTGCCCCCCTAGCGGGCACAGATACGCAGTATTTT
CSAPLAGTDTQYF
>many|TRBJ1-4|.|TRBV2
TGTGCCAGCACGGGATGGGAAAAACTGTTTTTT
CASTGWEKLFF
>many|TRBJ2-1|.|TRBV28
TGTGCCAGCAGTTTATACACTAGGGATGAGCAGTTCTTC
CASSLYTRDEQFF
>many|TRBJ1-2|TRBD1|TRBV5-1
TGCGCCAGCAGCCTGACGGACAGGGCTGGGGGCTACACCTTC
CASSLTDRAGGYTF
>many|TRBJ1-5|TRBD1|TRBV19
TGTGCCAGTAGTATTTGGACAGGGGAATCTAATCAGCCCCAGCATTTT
CASSIWTGESNQPQHF
>.|TRBJ1-1|.|TRBV5-5
TGTGCCAGCAGCTCGCCGATAAACACTAAAGCTTTCTTT
CASSSPINTKAFF
>many|TRBJ1-1|TRBD1|TRBV5-1
TGCGCCAGCAGCCAAACGGGACAGGCTGAAGCTTTCTTT
CASSQTGQAEAFF
>.|TRBJ2-6|.|TRBV7-9
TGTGCCAGCACCGCCAGGGCAGGCTCTGGGGCCAACGTCCTGACTTTC
CASTARAGSGANVLTF
>few|TRBJ2-7|TRBD2|TRBV7-2
TGTGCCAGCAGCAAAGACAGGGAACTACTGAGGCGGGGGGGGAACGAGCAGTACTTC
CASSKDRELLRRGGNEQYF
>many|TRBJ1-2|TRBD1|TRBV7-8
TGTGCCAGCAGCTTAGGACAGGGTATGACCCTACTTTATGGCTACACCTTC
CASSLGQGMTLLYGYTF
>.|TRBJ2-1|.|TRBV15
TGTGCCACCAGCAGAGATCGGTCTAGCAGCCATGAGCAGTTCTTC
CATSRDRSSSHEQFF